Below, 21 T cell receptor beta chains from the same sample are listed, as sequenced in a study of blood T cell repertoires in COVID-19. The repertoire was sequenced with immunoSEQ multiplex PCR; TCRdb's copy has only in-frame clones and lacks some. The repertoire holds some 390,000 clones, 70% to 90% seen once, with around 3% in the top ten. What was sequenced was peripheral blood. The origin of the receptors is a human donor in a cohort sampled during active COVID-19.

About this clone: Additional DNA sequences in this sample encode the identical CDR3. CDR3 nucleotides: TGTGCCTGGAGTTCGGGACAGGGGAATTCACCCCTCCACTTT. Its translation: CAWSSGQGNSPLHF. The chain recombines TRBV30 with TRBJ1-6; TRBD1 matches at 10 bases. V was clipped by 2 bases and J by 7 bases; unmatched bases: 2. The CDR3 contains 14 residues. Germline V gene data show CDR1 as GTSNPN and CDR2 as SVGIG (reference sequence).

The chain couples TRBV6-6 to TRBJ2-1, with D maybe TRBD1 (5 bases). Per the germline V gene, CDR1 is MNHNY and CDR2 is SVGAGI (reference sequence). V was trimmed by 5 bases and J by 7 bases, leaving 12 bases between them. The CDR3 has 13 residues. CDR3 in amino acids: CASSRRQINEQFF. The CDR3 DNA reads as TGTGCCAGCAGTAGACGACAGATTAATGAGCAGTTCTTC.

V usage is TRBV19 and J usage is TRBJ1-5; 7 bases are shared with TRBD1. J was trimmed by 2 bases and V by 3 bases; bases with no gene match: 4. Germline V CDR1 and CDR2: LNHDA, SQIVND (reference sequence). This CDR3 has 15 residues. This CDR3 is CASSIGQGGNQPQHF. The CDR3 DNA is TGTGCCAGTAGTATTGGGCAGGGGGGCAATCAGCCCCAGCATTTT.

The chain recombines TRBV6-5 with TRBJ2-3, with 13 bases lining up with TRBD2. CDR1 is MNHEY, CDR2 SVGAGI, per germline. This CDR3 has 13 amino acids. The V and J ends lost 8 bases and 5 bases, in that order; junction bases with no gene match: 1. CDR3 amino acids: CASRLAGGDTQYF. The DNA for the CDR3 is TGTGCCAGCCGACTAGCGGGGGGAGATACGCAGTATTTT.

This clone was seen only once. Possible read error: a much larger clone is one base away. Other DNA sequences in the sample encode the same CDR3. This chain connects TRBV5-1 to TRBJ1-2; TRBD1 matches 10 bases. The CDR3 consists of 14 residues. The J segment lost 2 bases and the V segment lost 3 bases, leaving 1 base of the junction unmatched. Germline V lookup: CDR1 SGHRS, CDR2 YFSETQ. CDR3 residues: CASSWGQGNYGYTF. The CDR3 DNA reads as TGCGCCAGCAGCTGGGGACAGGGGAACTATGGCTACACCTTC.

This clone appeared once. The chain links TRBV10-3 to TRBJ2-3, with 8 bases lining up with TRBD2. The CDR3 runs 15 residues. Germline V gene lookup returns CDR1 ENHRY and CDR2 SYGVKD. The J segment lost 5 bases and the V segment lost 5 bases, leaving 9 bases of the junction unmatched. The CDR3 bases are TGTGCCATCAGTCCACTAGCGGTCGGGGGAGATACGCAGTATTTT. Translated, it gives CAISPLAVGGDTQYF.

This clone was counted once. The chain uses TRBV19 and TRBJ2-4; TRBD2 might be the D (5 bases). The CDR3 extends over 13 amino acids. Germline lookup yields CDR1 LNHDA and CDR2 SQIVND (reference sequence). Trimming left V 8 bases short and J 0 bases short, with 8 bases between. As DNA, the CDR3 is TGTGCCAGTCTCGGGGTAGCCAAAAACATTCAGTACTTC. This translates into CASLGVAKNIQYF.

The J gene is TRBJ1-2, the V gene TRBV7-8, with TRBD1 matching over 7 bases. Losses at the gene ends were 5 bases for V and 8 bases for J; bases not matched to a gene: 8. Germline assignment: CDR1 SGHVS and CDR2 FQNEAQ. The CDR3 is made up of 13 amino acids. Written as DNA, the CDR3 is TGTGCCAGCAGCCGAACAGGGGAGGTGGGCTACACCTTC. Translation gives CASSRTGEVGYTF.

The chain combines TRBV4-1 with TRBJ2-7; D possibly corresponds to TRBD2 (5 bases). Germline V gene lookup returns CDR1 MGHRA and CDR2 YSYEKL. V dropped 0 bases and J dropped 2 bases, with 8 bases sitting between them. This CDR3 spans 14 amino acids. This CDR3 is CASSQDTGTYEQYF. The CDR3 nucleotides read TGCGCCAGCAGCCAAGATACGGGGACCTACGAGCAGTACTTC.

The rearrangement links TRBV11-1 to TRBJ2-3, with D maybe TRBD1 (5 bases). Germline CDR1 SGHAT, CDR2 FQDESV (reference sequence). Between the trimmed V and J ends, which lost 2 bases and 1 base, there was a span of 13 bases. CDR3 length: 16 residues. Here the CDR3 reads CASSLQGSLGTDTQYF. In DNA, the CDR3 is TGTGCCAGCAGCTTACAGGGTAGTTTGGGCACAGATACGCAGTATTTT.

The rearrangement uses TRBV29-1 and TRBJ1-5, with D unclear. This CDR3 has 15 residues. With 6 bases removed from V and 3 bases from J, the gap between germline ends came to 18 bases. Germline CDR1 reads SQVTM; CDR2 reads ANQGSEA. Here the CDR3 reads CSVVFPGSPNQPQHF. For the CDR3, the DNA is TGCAGCGTCGTCTTCCCGGGAAGCCCCAATCAGCCCCAGCATTTT.

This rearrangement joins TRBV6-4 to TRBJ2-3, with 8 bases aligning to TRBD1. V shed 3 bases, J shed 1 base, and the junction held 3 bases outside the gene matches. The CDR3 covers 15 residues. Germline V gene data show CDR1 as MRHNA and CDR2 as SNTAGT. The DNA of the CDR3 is TGTGCCAGCAGTGAAGAACAGGGGGGCACAGATACGCAGTATTTT. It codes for CASSEEQGGTDTQYF.

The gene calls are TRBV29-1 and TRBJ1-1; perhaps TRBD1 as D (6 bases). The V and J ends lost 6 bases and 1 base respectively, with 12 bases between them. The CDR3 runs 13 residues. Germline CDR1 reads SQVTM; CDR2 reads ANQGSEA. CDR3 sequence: CSVQGNRNTEAFF. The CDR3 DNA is TGCAGCGTACAGGGTAATCGGAACACTGAAGCTTTCTTT.

CDR3 coding DNA: TGTGCCAGCTCACAGAGGACAGGAAGGCACGATGGCTACACCTTC. Translated: CASSQRTGRHDGYTF. The V call is TRBV18, the J call TRBJ1-2; 7 positions match TRBD1. Germline V gene sequence: CDR1 KGHSH, CDR2 LQKENI. With 4 bases clipped from V and 6 bases from J, the junction kept 11 bases outside the gene matches. The CDR3 is 15 amino acids.

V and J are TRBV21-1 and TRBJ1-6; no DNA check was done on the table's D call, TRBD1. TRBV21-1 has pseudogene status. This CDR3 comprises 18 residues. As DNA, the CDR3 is TGTGCCAGCAGCAAGACCCCCAGGATAGGAATCTATAATTCACCCCTCCACTTT. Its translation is CASSKTPRIGIYNSPLHF.

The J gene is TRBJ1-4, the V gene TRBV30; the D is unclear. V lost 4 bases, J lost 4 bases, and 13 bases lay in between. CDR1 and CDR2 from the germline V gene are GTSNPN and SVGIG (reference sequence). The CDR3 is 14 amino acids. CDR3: CAWNGGLSNEKLFF. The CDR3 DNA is TGTGCCTGGAATGGAGGTCTGAGTAATGAAAAACTGTTTTTT.

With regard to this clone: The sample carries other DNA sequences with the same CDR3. CDR3 amino acids: CASSVGANTEAFF. CDR3 sequence (DNA): TGTGCCAGCAGCGTAGGCGCGAACACTGAAGCTTTCTTT. J is TRBJ1-1 and V is TRBV9; D is unclear. There are 13 residues in the CDR3. From germline, CDR1 is SGDLS and CDR2 YYNGEE. Trimming stripped 0 bases from V and 1 base from J, with 4 bases between.

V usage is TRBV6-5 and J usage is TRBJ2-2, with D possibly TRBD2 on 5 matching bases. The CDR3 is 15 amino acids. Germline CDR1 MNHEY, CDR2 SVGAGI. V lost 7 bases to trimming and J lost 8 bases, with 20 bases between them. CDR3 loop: CASKGFPRGPGELFF. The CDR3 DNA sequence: TGTGCCAGCAAAGGTTTCCCACGGGGTCCGGGGGAGCTGTTTTTT.

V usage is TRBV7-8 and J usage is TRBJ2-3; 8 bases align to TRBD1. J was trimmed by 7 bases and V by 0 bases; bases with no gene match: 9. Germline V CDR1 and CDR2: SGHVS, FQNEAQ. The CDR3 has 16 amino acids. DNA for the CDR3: TGTGCCAGCAGCTTAGCGGTCGCAGGGGGCTCTAATACGCAGTATTTT. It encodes CASSLAVAGGSNTQYF.

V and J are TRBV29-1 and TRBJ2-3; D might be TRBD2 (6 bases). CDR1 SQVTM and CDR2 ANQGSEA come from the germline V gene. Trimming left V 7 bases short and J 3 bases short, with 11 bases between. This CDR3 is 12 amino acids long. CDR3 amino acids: CSAGERTDTQYF. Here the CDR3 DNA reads TGCAGCGCGGGGGAGAGGACAGATACGCAGTATTTT.

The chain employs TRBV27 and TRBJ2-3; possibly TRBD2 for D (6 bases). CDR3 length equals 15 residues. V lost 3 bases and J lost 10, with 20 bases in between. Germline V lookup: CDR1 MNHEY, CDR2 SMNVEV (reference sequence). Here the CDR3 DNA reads TGTGCCAGCAGTTTCCGCCGAATCCTACTAGCCTCGCAGTATTTT. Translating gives CASSFRRILLASQYF.